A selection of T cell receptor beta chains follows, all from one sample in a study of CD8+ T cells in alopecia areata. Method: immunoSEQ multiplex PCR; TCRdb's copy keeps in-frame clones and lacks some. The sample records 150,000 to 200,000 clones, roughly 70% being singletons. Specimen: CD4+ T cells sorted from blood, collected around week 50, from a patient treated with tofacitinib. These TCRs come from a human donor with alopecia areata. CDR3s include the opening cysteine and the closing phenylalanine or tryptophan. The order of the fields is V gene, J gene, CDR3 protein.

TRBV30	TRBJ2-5	CAWSGQGGKTQYF
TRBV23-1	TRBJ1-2	CASSHPPGNYGYTF
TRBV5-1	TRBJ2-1	CASNFGGRNEQFF
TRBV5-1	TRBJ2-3	CASSPAGGLTDTQYF
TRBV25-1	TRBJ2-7	CASSDPGRSSYEQYF
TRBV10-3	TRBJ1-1	CAIGDRMADGAFF
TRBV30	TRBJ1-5	CAWSIQGALGQPQHF
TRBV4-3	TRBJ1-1	CASSRTGGTEAFF
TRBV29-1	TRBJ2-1	CSAAKVLADNEQFF
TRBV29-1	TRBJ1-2	CSVDTPNYGYTF
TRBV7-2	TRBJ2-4	CASSLDTAVNIQYF
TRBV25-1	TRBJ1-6	CASSEFSSPLHF
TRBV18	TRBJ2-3	CASSGPDTQYF
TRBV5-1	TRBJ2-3	CASSRADDSTDTQYF
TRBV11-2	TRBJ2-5	CASSLGILGGQETQYF